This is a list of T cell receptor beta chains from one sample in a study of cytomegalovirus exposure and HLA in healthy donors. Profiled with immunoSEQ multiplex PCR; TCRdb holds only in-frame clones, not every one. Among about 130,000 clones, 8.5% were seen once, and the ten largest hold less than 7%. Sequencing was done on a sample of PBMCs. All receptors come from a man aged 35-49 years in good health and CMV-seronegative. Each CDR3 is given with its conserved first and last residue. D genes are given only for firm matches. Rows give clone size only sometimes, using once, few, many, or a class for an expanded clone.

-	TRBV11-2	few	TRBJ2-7	CASSFLTGRLCF	TGTGCCAGCAGCTTCCTGACAGGACGTCTGTGCTTC
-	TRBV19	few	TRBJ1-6	CASTPRGLDYSPLHF	TGTGCCAGTACTCCCAGAGGGCTTGATTATTCACCCCTCCACTTT
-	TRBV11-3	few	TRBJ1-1	CASSTGTNTEAFF	TGTGCCAGCAGCACAGGCACGAACACTGAAGCTTTCTTT
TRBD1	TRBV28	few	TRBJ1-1	CASSYRFRGDTEAFF	TGTGCCAGCAGTTACCGATTCAGGGGGGACACTGAAGCTTTCTTT
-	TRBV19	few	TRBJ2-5	CASSPSYPQETQYF	TGTGCCAGTAGTCCCAGTTACCCCCAAGAGACCCAGTACTTC
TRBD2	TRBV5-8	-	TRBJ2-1	CASSTARGGGGPADEQFF	TGTGCCAGCAGTACGGCTCGGGGGGGCGGGGGGCCGGCGGATGAGCAGTTCTTC
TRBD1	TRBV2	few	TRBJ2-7	CATQGGRGPYEQYF	TGTGCCACCCAGGGCGGCAGGGGGCCCTACGAGCAGTACTTC
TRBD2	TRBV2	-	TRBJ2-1	CARRGTSGGAYEQFF	TGTGCCAGAAGAGGGACTAGCGGGGGGGCCTATGAGCAGTTCTTC
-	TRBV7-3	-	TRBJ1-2	CASSFGGANGYTF	TGTGCCAGCAGCTTCGGGGGGGCGAATGGCTACACCTTC
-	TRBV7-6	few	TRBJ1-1	CASSFGGEAFF	TGTGCCAGCAGCTTTGGCGGTGAAGCTTTCTTT
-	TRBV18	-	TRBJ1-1	CASSPGFGADTEAFF	TGTGCCAGCTCACCAGGGTTCGGAGCGGACACTGAAGCTTTCTTT
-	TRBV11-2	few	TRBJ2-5	CASSLEADQETQYF	TGTGCCAGCAGCTTAGAGGCTGACCAAGAGACCCAGTACTTC
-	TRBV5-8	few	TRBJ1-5	CASSLTGSQPQHF	TGTGCCAGCAGCTTAACAGGGAGTCAGCCCCAGCATTTT
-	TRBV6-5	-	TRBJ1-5	CASSLLTGYQPQHF	TGTGCCAGCAGTTTACTGACAGGCTACCAGCCCCAGCATTTT
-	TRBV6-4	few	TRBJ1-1	CASSDEVNTEAFF	TGTGCCAGCAGTGACGAGGTCAACACTGAAGCTTTCTTT
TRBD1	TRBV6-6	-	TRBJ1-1	CASSYQTGFRAFF	TGTGCCAGCAGTTACCAGACAGGGTTTAGAGCTTTCTTT
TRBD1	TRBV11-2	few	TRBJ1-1	CASSFGGQANTEAFF	TGTGCCAGCAGCTTCGGGGGACAGGCGAACACTGAAGCTTTCTTT
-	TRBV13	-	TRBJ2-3	CASSLGAGDTDTQYF	TGTGCCAGCAGCTTAGGGGCAGGGGACACAGATACGCAGTATTTT
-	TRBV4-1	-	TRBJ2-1	CASSQERDSYNEQFF	TGCGCCAGCAGCCAAGAGAGGGACTCCTACAATGAGCAGTTCTTC
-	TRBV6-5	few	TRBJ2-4	CASSPGLGNIQYF	TGTGCCAGCAGCCCAGGGTTGGGAAACATTCAGTACTTC
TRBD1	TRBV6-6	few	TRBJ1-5	CASSQDRVQPQHF	TGTGCCAGCAGTCAGGACAGGGTTCAGCCCCAGCATTTT
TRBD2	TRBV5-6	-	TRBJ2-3	CASSLVVRGDFPDTQYF	TGTGCCAGCAGCTTGGTGGTGCGGGGGGATTTCCCAGATACGCAGTATTTT
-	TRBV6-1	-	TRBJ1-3	CASSERESGNTIYF	TGTGCCAGCAGTGAAAGGGAGTCGGGAAACACCATATATTTT
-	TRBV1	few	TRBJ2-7	CTSSLAGGRDEQYF	TGCACCAGCAGCCTAGCGGGGGGCAGGGACGAGCAGTACTTC
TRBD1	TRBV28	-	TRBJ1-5	CASSPLNRGINQPQHF	TGTGCCAGCAGTCCCCTGAACAGGGGGATCAATCAGCCCCAGCATTTT
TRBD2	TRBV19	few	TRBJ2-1	CASSIGGGTYNEQFF	TGTGCCAGTAGTATAGGCGGGGGGACCTACAATGAGCAGTTCTTC
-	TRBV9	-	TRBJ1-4	CASSLSGEKLFF	TGTGCCAGCAGCCTAAGTGGTGAAAAACTGTTTTTT
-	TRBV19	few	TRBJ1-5	CASSISVQPQHF	TGTGCCAGTAGTATATCAGTTCAGCCCCAGCATTTT
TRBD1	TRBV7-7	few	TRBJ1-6	CASSMDRDSPLHF	TGTGCCAGCAGCATGGACAGGGATTCACCCCTCCACTTT
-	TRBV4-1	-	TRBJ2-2	CASSPLGGENTGELFF	TGCGCCAGCAGCCCCCTAGGGGGGGAAAACACCGGGGAGCTGTTTTTT
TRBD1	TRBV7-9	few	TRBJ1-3	CASSRDSLSGNTIYF	TGTGCCAGCAGTCGGGACAGTCTCTCTGGAAACACCATATATTTT
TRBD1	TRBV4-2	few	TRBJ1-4	CASSQVGTGDEKLFF	TGTGCCAGCAGCCAAGTCGGGACAGGGGATGAAAAACTGTTTTTT
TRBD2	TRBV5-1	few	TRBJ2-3	CASSDGTSGGADTQYF	TGCGCCAGCAGCGATGGGACTAGCGGGGGGGCAGATACGCAGTATTTT
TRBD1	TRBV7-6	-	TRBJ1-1	CASSDGQVFTEAFF	TGTGCCAGCAGCGACGGACAGGTTTTCACCGAAGCTTTCTTT
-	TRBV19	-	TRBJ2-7	CASSSDSYYEQYF	TGTGCCAGTAGTAGTGACTCCTACTACGAGCAGTACTTC
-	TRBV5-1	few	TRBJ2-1	CASSSGKLNNEQFF	TGCGCCAGCAGCTCCGGGAAACTGAACAATGAGCAGTTCTTC
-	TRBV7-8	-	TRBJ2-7	CASSSYRPLSSYEQYF	TGTGCCAGCAGCTCCTACAGGCCTCTAAGCTCCTACGAGCAGTACTTC
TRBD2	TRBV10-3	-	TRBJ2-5	CAISELPGLAGGETQYF	TGTGCCATCAGTGAGCTTCCGGGACTAGCGGGGGGAGAGACCCAGTACTTC
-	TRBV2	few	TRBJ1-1	CASSVRGMNTEAFF	TGTGCCAGCAGTGTCCGGGGAATGAACACTGAAGCTTTCTTT
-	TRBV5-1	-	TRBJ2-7	CASSITSSYEQYF	TGCGCCAGCAGCATCACCAGCTCCTACGAGCAGTACTTC
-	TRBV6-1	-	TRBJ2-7	CASSESVSGSYEQYF	TGTGCCAGCAGTGAATCCGTGTCGGGGTCCTACGAGCAGTACTTC
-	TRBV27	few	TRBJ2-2	CASIPVGELFF	TGTGCCAGCATCCCGGTCGGGGAGCTGTTTTTT
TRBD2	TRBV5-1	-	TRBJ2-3	CASSLARLAGDGTDTQYF	TGCGCCAGCAGCTTGGCCAGACTAGCGGGGGACGGCACAGATACGCAGTATTTT
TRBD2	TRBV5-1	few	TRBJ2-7	CASSATSGQYEQYF	TGCGCCAGCAGCGCGACTAGCGGGCAATACGAGCAGTACTTC
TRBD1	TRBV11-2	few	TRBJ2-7	CASSPRTGSYEQYF	TGTGCCAGCAGCCCACGGACAGGGAGCTACGAGCAGTACTTC
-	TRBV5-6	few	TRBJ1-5	CASSLARQGNQPQHF	TGTGCCAGCAGCTTGGCCAGGCAGGGTAACCAGCCCCAGCATTTT
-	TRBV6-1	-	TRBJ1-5	CASSGGEPQHF	TGTGCCAGCAGTGGGGGGGAGCCCCAGCATTTT
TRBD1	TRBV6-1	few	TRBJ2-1	CASSGSQGAISSYNEQFF	TGTGCCAGCAGTGGGTCACAGGGGGCCATAAGCTCCTACAATGAGCAGTTCTTC
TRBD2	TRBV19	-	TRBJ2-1	CASSIASGAANEQFF	TGTGCCAGTAGTATAGCCAGCGGGGCGGCGAATGAGCAGTTCTTC
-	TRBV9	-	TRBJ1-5	CASSVGQFNQPQHF	TGTGCCAGCAGCGTAGGACAGTTCAATCAGCCCCAGCATTTT
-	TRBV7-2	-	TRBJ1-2	CASSPQIAINYGYTF	TGTGCCAGCAGCCCCCAAATAGCGATAAACTATGGCTACACCTTC
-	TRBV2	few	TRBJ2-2	CASLPTRRGGELFF	TGTGCCAGCCTCCCGACTAGAAGGGGCGGGGAGCTGTTTTTT
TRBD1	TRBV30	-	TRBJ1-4	CAWSALRDRGNEKLFF	TGTGCCTGGAGTGCTCTCCGGGACAGGGGAAATGAAAAACTGTTTTTT
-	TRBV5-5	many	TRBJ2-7	CASSLIGYEQYF	TGTGCCAGCAGCTTAATCGGGTACGAGCAGTACTTC
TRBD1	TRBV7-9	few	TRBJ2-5	CASSPPVGQGAEETQYF	TGTGCCAGCAGCCCCCCCGTCGGGCAGGGGGCCGAAGAGACCCAGTACTTC